Listed here are 30 T cell receptor beta chains from one sample, sequenced in a study of beta chain features in type 1 diabetes (dated by TCRdb to 2017 to 2018). Summary of the overall study and its limitations: A moderate but significant shortening of TCRB CDR3 length was observed in type 1 diabetes patients in all four CD4+ subsets.

These TCRs are of unknown antigen specificity. Libraries came from the immunoSEQ multiplex PCR assay. The High Capacity cDNA Reverse Transcription Kit was used to reverse transcribe all of the isolated RNA, meaning that expressed TCRB transcripts were what got sequenced. TCRdb provides this immuneACCESS table in a form limited to in-frame rearrangements. Some clones are lacking; in checked studies, under half of them reflect an unresolved V gene, and why the rest are absent is not known. The sample table lists approximately 600,000 clones, around 12% of them with a count of one. Roughly 0.11% of the sample is in the top ten clones. The material sequenced was naive CD4+ T cells from blood. Explained via the paper, the cell subset or site label denotes: true naive CD4+ T cells. Receptors originate from a man younger than 45 with type 1 diabetes.

V usage is TRBV7-2 and J usage is TRBJ1-6; D call uncertain. The germline V gene encodes CDR1 SGHTA and CDR2 FQGNSA. Trimming took off 2 bases at V and 0 bases at J, with 11 bases between the two ends. This CDR3 has 17 amino acids. CDR3 region: CASSLLGRSSYNSPLHF. The CDR3 bases are TGTGCCAGCAGCTTATTGGGCAGGAGCTCCTATAATTCACCCCTCCACTTT.

The rearrangement links TRBV7-2 to TRBJ2-7; TRBD2 aligns across 8 bases. Germline V CDR1 and CDR2: SGHTA, FQGNSA. The V and J ends lost 3 bases and 2 bases, in that order; junction bases with no gene match: 6. This CDR3 region has 15 residues. CDR3 nucleotides: TGTGCCAGCAGCTTTCGGACTAGCTTTGCCTACGAGCAGTACTTC. Its protein product is CASSFRTSFAYEQYF.

The CDR3 sequence is CASSKDLRGYTF. CDR3 nucleotide sequence: TGTGCCAGCAGTAAGGATCTGCGTGGCTACACCTTC. The chain uses TRBV27 and TRBJ1-2; D ambiguous. The CDR3 length is 12 residues. V was shortened by 5 bases and J by 7 bases, with 11 bases between the two germline ends. Germline V CDR1 and CDR2: MNHEY, SMNVEV (reference sequence).

The sample holds a few counts of this clone. The V gene is TRBV10-3, the J gene TRBJ2-7; 8 bases are a match to TRBD1. Trimming at V came to 7 bases and at J to 2 bases, leaving 1 base not matched to a gene. The CDR3 contains 12 residues. Germline V gives CDR1 ENHRY, CDR2 SYGVKD. The CDR3: CAITTGAYEQYF. CDR3 in DNA: TGTGCCATCACGACAGGGGCCTACGAGCAGTACTTC.

This clone has only a few counts. The J gene is TRBJ2-7, the V gene TRBV7-2; 7 bases fit TRBD1. The CDR3 sequence is 17 residues long. Germline values: CDR1 SGHTA, CDR2 FQGNSA. The junction had 14 bases not matched to a gene; V was cut back by 5 bases and J by 1 base. The CDR3 DNA reads TGTGCCAGCAGCCCACTGCGCCAGGGGGTATCATCCTACGAGCAGTACTTC. Amino acid sequence: CASSPLRQGVSSYEQYF.

In this sample, this clone turned up a few times. The chain combines TRBV5-1 with TRBJ2-7, with D perhaps TRBD1 (6 bases). V lost 7 bases and J 2 bases, leaving 16 bases between the germline ends. CDR1 is SGHRS and CDR2 is YFSETQ in the germline V gene. The CDR3 runs to 14 residues. CDR3 loop: CASFQGGTPYEQYF. In DNA form, the CDR3 reads TGCGCCAGCTTCCAGGGTGGGACACCCTACGAGCAGTACTTC.

The gene calls are TRBV28 and TRBJ2-1; 8 nucleotides align to TRBD2. Per germline, CDR1 MDHEN and CDR2 SYDVKM. The CDR3 is made up of 14 amino acids. V shed 6 bases and J 5 bases; nucleotides not matched to a gene: 6. DNA of the CDR3: TGTGCCAGCAGGGGTAGCGGGGAACACAATGAGCAGTTCTTC. Protein product: CASRGSGEHNEQFF.

The chain recombines TRBV28 with TRBJ2-3; the D is unclear. The germline gives CDR1 MDHEN, CDR2 SYDVKM. The V and J ends lost 3 bases and 5 bases respectively, with 12 bases between them. The CDR3 sequence is 14 residues long. CDR3 in amino acids: CASSLIGTKDTQYF. CDR3 DNA sequence: TGTGCCAGCAGTTTGATTGGCACCAAAGATACGCAGTATTTT.

Ten or more counts support this clone. The chain recombines TRBV10-3 with TRBJ2-7; possibly TRBD1 for D (5 bases). The length of the CDR3 is 12 residues. Trimming removed 3 bases from V and 2 bases from J, with 5 bases in between. CDR1 is ENHRY, CDR2 SYGVKD, per germline. CDR3 sequence reads: CAISEQAYEQYF. The CDR3, as DNA: TGTGCCATCAGTGAACAGGCCTACGAGCAGTACTTC.

This clone was counted a few times. The gene calls are TRBV2 and TRBJ1-1, with TRBD1 as a possible D gene (5 bases). CDR3 length: 12 amino acids. Germline-derived CDR1 and CDR2 are SNHLY and FYNNEI. V gave up 6 bases and J gave up 4 bases, with 9 bases separating them. The CDR3 DNA is TGTGCCAGCAGCCAGGGTGCCACTGAAGCTTTCTTT. This codes for CASSQGATEAFF.

This chain connects TRBV7-2 to TRBJ1-5; D remains unclear. CDR3 length: 12 amino acids. Per the germline V gene, CDR1 is SGHTA and CDR2 is FQGNSA. The ends were cut back, 6 bases at V and 5 bases at J, with 8 bases in the middle. The CDR3 DNA reads TGTGCCAGCAGTTTGCCGTATCAGCCCCAGCATTTT. This codes for CASSLPYQPQHF.

The chain combines TRBV7-3 with TRBJ1-6; TRBD1 agrees at 9 bases. The CDR3 has 15 amino acids. Per the germline V gene, CDR1 is SGHTA and CDR2 is FQGTGA. Unmatched junction bases numbered 6, after V lost 2 bases and J lost 10 bases. The CDR3 loop is CASSLDGTGNSPLHF. In DNA form, the CDR3 reads TGTGCCAGCAGCTTAGATGGGACAGGGAACTCACCCCTCCACTTT.

Only a few counts were recorded for this clone. CDR3 protein: CASSVQSSGANVLTF. The CDR3 DNA reads as TGTGCCAGCAGTGTCCAGTCGTCTGGGGCCAACGTCCTGACTTTC. This chain connects TRBV2 to TRBJ2-6; unclear D gene. V lost 4 bases to trimming and J lost 1 base, with 8 bases between them. Germline V lookup: CDR1 SNHLY, CDR2 FYNNEI. The CDR3 runs to 15 residues. The full variable domain, in which reference TRBV2 and TRBJ2-6 provide the parts outside the CDR3, is EPEVTQTPSHQVTQMGQEVILRCVPISNHLYFYWYRQILGQKVEFLVSFYNNEISEKSEIFDDQFSVERPDGSNFTLKIRSTKLEDSAMYFCASSVQSSGANVLTFGAGSRLTVL.

This clone has a handful of counts. CDR3 sequence reads: CSVGTGMVGGYGYTF. The CDR3 nucleotides are TGCAGCGTTGGAACAGGAATGGTTGGGGGGTATGGCTACACCTTC. The chain is built from TRBV29-1 and TRBJ1-2; TRBD1 is a possible D gene (5 bases). The CDR3 sequence is 15 residues long. The ends were cut back, 4 bases at V and 5 bases at J, with 20 bases in the middle. Per germline, CDR1 SQVTM and CDR2 ANQGSEA.

A few counts support this clone. V is TRBV27 and J is TRBJ2-7; 11 nucleotides match TRBD1. The CDR3 runs 16 residues. CDR1 is MNHEY, CDR2 SMNVEV, per germline (reference sequence). V shed 5 bases and J 2 bases; nucleotides not matched to a gene: 8. This chain's CDR3 is CASSPWTGGRTYEQYF. The DNA of the CDR3 is TGTGCCAGCAGTCCATGGACAGGGGGCCGCACCTACGAGCAGTACTTC.

About this clone itself: The same CDR3 arises from other DNA sequences in this sample as well. V gene TRBV5-1 combines with J gene TRBJ1-5, with 9 bases lining up with TRBD1. CDR1 and CDR2 from the germline V gene are SGHRS and YFSETQ. This CDR3 has 14 residues. V was pared by 3 bases and J by 7 bases, with 5 bases of the junction left unmatched. The CDR3 region has the DNA TGCGCCAGCAGCTGGGGGACAGGGAACCAGCCCCAGCATTTT. It encodes CASSWGTGNQPQHF. Drawing the rest from reference TRBV5-1 and TRBJ1-5, the complete variable domain is KAGVTQTPRYLIKTRGQQVTLSCSPISGHRSVSWYQQTPGQGLQFLFEYFSETQRNKGNFPGRFSGRQFSNSRSEMNVSTLELGDSALYLCASSWGTGNQPQHFGDGTRLSIL.

The gene calls are TRBV6-5 and TRBJ2-6, with D perhaps TRBD1 (6 bases). Germline loops: CDR1 MNHEY, CDR2 SVGAGI. V was trimmed by 8 bases and J by 0 bases, leaving 11 bases between them. The CDR3 has 15 residues. The CDR3 DNA sequence: TGTGCCAGCCGACAGGCCCTCTCTGGGGCCAACGTCCTGACTTTC. It specifies CASRQALSGANVLTF.

This clone was seen a few times. V and J are TRBV18 and TRBJ1-1, with 12 bases identical to TRBD1. Losses at the gene ends were 3 bases for V and 4 bases for J; bases not matched to a gene: 12. The length of the CDR3 is 18 residues. CDR1 is KGHSH, CDR2 LQKENI, per germline. This CDR3 is CASSPSPGTGGWSTEAFF. CDR3 coding DNA: TGTGCCAGCTCACCCTCGCCGGGGACAGGGGGCTGGAGCACTGAAGCTTTCTTT.

The rearrangement links TRBV18 to TRBJ1-2; TRBD1 agrees at 7 bases. V trimming: 2 bases; J trimming: 4 bases; junction bases outside the gene matches: 1. Germline CDR1 and CDR2: KGHSH and LQKENI. The CDR3 is 13 amino acids. CDR3 nucleotides: TGTGCCAGCTCACCAGGGACAGTCTATGGCTACACCTTC. Translated, it gives CASSPGTVYGYTF. Together with reference TRBV18 and TRBJ1-2, the CDR3 gives the full variable domain: NAGVMQNPRHLVRRRGQEARLRCSPMKGHSHVYWYRQLPEEGLKFMVYLQKENIIDESGMPKERFSAEFPKEGPSILRIQQVVRGDSAAYFCASSPGTVYGYTFGSGTRLTVV.

This clone was counted between two and nine times. V is TRBV10-3 and J is TRBJ1-5; 7 bases agree with TRBD1. J lost 3 bases, V lost 5 bases, and 4 bases had no gene match. CDR1 is ENHRY, CDR2 SYGVKD, per germline. The CDR3 consists of 14 residues. CDR3 bases: TGTGCCATCAGTTGGGACAGAGACAATCAGCCCCAGCATTTT. Encoded protein: CAISWDRDNQPQHF.

The chain recombines TRBV9 with TRBJ2-2; D gene unclear. Germline values: CDR1 SGDLS, CDR2 YYNGEE. Trimming left V 0 bases short and J 6 bases short, with 6 bases between. CDR3 size: 13 residues. The CDR3 spells CASSVGQAGELFF. DNA of the CDR3: TGTGCCAGCAGCGTAGGGCAGGCCGGGGAGCTGTTTTTT.

This clone was detected only a few times. The chain employs TRBV7-3 and TRBJ2-1, with D possibly being TRBD1 (7 bases). The V end lost 2 bases, the J end lost 4 bases, and 24 bases lay between the germline ends. Germline loops: CDR1 SGHTA, CDR2 FQGTGA. The CDR3 loop spans 19 amino acids. The CDR3 spells CASSLGFRTGNSGYNEQFF. The CDR3 coding sequence is TGTGCCAGCAGCTTAGGTTTTAGGACAGGTAATAGCGGTTACAATGAGCAGTTCTTC.

The chain employs TRBV18 and TRBJ2-7; D unresolved. The CDR3 is 14 amino acids. Trimming removed 2 bases from V and 1 base from J, with 9 bases in between. The germline V gene encodes CDR1 KGHSH and CDR2 LQKENI. The CDR3 protein is CASSPSRQSYEQYF. The CDR3 DNA reads TGTGCCAGCTCACCAAGTAGGCAGTCCTACGAGCAGTACTTC.

This clone was observed a handful of times. The chain joins TRBV11-2 to TRBJ2-2; D is uncertain. Trimming cost V 0 bases and J 0 bases, with 8 bases left between them. This CDR3 is 16 amino acids long. The germline gives CDR1 SGHAT, CDR2 FQNNGV. CDR3 sequence (DNA): TGTGCCAGCAGCTTAGATAGGGTTGCGAACACCGGGGAGCTGTTTTTT. This codes for CASSLDRVANTGELFF.

This clone was seen more than once but under ten times. The chain couples TRBV14 to TRBJ2-6; no reliable D call. V was cut by 2 bases and J by 1 base, with 12 bases left in between. The CDR3 has 17 amino acids. CDR1 and CDR2 from the germline V gene are SGHDN and FVKESK. The CDR3: CASSQTRGTSGANVLTF. The CDR3 DNA reads TGTGCCAGCAGCCAAACGAGAGGAACATCTGGGGCCAACGTCCTGACTTTC.

Concerning this clone itself: One end of the junction is discordant with germline, which a read error may explain. The chain employs TRBV5-1 and TRBJ2-7; D is possibly TRBD1 (5 bases). The V gene's germline CDR1 is SGHRS and CDR2 YFSETQ. This CDR3 spans 14 amino acids. In nucleotides, the CDR3 is TGCGCCAGCAGCTTGCGGCAGGGTAGCTACGAGCAGAACTTC. Protein: CASSLRQGSYEQNF.

The V and J genes are TRBV29-1 and TRBJ1-1, with TRBD1 identical over 10 bases. The CDR3 sequence is 13 residues long. The germline CDR1 and CDR2 sequences are SQVTM and ANQGSEA. After removal of 7 bases from V and 11 bases from J, the junction contained 13 bases not matched to a gene. This CDR3 is CSARTGGTDVAFF. The DNA for the CDR3 is TGCAGCGCCCGGACAGGGGGGACAGACGTCGCTTTCTTT.

The rearrangement uses TRBV7-9 and TRBJ2-1; 8 nucleotides agree with TRBD1. The V segment lost 4 bases and the J segment 15 bases; nucleotides outside the gene matches: 11. This CDR3 comprises 13 residues. Germline CDR1 and CDR2: SEHNR and FQNEAQ (reference sequence). The CDR3 sequence: CASSWDRRRLMFF. The CDR3, as DNA: TGTGCCAGCAGCTGGGACAGGCGACGATTGATGTTCTTC.

This clone was seen a handful of times. This chain uses TRBV15 with TRBJ1-4; D unclear. The CDR3 loop spans 15 amino acids. V was trimmed by 0 bases and J by 11 bases, leaving 16 bases between them. Germline CDR1 is LNHNV and CDR2 is YYDKDF (reference sequence). CDR3 in DNA: TGTGCCACCAGCAGAGATGGTGGGTCCTCACACAAACTGTTTTTT. It codes for CATSRDGGSSHKLFF.

The chain has TRBV9 and TRBJ2-3; no reliable D call. Germline values: CDR1 SGDLS, CDR2 YYNGEE. Trimming stripped 3 bases from V and 0 bases from J, with 8 bases between. The length of the CDR3 is 14 residues. Here the CDR3 reads CASSARSSTDTQYF. DNA for the CDR3: TGTGCCAGCAGCGCGCGTTCTAGCACAGATACGCAGTATTTT.